This T cell receptor (beta chain) was captured in a study of tumor and adjacent non-tumor tissue in lung cancer. This clonotype has only a few counts. The library came from three nested PCR rounds adapted from ARM-PCR protocols. TCRdb processed the multiplex PCR reads anew with MiXCR; each CDR3 protein has one entry. This table holds under 150,000 distinct CDR3 sequences, about 66% found once. RNA was extracted from bulk tissue without any cell sorting. The receptor's source is a young man with non-small cell lung cancer. Material: lung tumor tissue.

The CDR3 coding sequence is TGTGCCAGCAGCTTAGCGGGGACAGCTGGAAACACCATATATTTT. Protein product: CASSLAGTAGNTIYF. The chain links TRBV7-8 to TRBJ1-3; 7 bases fit TRBD1. Per germline, CDR1 SGHVS and CDR2 FQNEAQ. V trimming: 0 bases; J trimming: 2 bases; junction bases outside the gene matches: 1. The CDR3 totals 15 residues.